Sequencing of this TCR beta chain was carried out in a study of T-cell memory formation after mild COVID-19. Study in general: TCR clusters were mostly donor specific. Study-wide findings and caveats: Pre-infection memory already had some responding clones, implying cross-reactive memory joined.

TCRdb analysed the 5' RACE reads with MiXCR anew, one entry per CDR3 protein. This table has around 400,000 distinct CDR3 sequences, 20% to 30% appearing once. Only a few counts were recorded for this clonotype. Its antigen is still unknown. This CDR3 is 14 amino acids long. V lost 3 bases, J lost 1 base, and 11 bases lay in between. The germline gives CDR1 DFQATT, CDR2 SNEGSKA (reference sequence). This chain joins TRBV20-1 and TRBJ2-3, with D possibly being TRBD2 (6 bases). The specimen sequenced was PBMCs or a T cell subset sorted from them (not recorded which). The TCR comes from an adult woman who had mild COVID-19 (a few samples of this study predate the infection). Cell type and time point are not known. CDR3 amino acids: CSASPRRGTDTQYF. For the CDR3, the DNA is TGCAGTGCTAGTCCTAGGAGGGGCACAGATACGCAGTATTTT.